This record concerns one TCR beta chain sequence. Its antigen remains unidentified. This record belongs to a study of vaccination effects on CD4 cells after COVID-19. Study-level information: The median interval between the second dose and post-vaccine sampling was 72 days.

Sequencing in the ViraFEST assay came after antigen-specific CD4+ T cells had been expanded with viral peptide pools, which were used to stimulate PBMC. CD4+ T cell isolation took place after less than 13 days of culture. As their vaccination, participants received two doses of either BNT162b2 or mRNA-1273. Measured with immunoSEQ multiplex PCR; TCRdb has only the in-frame clones, and not every one. The sample includes approximately 30,000 clones, roughly 85% of them seen just once. Per germline, CDR1 KGHDR and CDR2 SFDVKD. The CDR3 is 16 amino acids. Unmatched junction bases numbered 9, after V lost 3 bases and J lost 7 bases.

This sequence originates from a human donor who received a COVID-19 vaccine. Some clones in this sample may be carry-over from other donors' samples. This specimen was CD4+ T cells from PBMCs cultured with HCoV-NL63 spike peptides, taken after COVID-19 vaccination. V usage is TRBV24-1 and J usage is TRBJ2-1; 9 nucleotides match TRBD1. This CDR3 is CATSDPGTGSRNEQFF. CDR3 DNA: TGTGCCACCAGTGATCCCGGGACAGGGAGTAGGAATGAGCAGTTCTTC.